This TCR beta chain was found in a study of T cell responses to AZD1222 COVID-19 vaccine (dated by TCRdb to the early 2020s). About the study as a whole: AZD1222 recipients given second doses at about 4 weeks or at about 12 weeks were pooled, since spike-specific TCR depth and breadth were not found to differ between the two schedules. A total of over 230 trial participants underwent TCR sequencing, of whom nearly 210 received two doses of AZD1222 and some 26 received two doses of the MenACWY control vaccine. Enrollment into the trials was organized by age into subgroups of 18-55, 56-69 and 70-plus years, and those subgroups contained roughly 150, 30 and 60 TCR-sequenced participants, respectively. Broader findings and caveats from the paper: No day 14 peak-response samples were available, so repertoires were characterized only after the peak T cell response. The 56-69-year group was small, and its depth increase did not reach significance, likely because of low power. Spike-specific TCR breadth and depth rose significantly after two AZD1222 doses compared with day 0 and with MenACWY recipients. Most participants were white British and females outnumbered males, and the authors suggested that clonal diversity may have been underestimated. Conclusions about previously exposed vaccinees were limited because only a handful of AZD1222 recipients were SARS-CoV-2 seropositive at baseline. The whole spike protein was spanned by vaccine-associated CD4 TCRs, and dominant responses were seen in regions 160-218 and 743-854. Reportedly, almost half of the unique spike-specific TCRs recognized epitopes lying outside the regions that are mutated in the B.1.351 and B.1.1.7 variants.

The CDR3 regions of human TCRbeta chains were analyzed by immunosequencing. The paper's processing steps were these. TCRs in the repertoires were compared against a reference library of SARS-CoV-2-specific TCRs that had been generated with the MIRA antigen-specificity platform. Breadth was defined as the fraction of unique TCRs that were SARS-CoV-2-associated, and depth was defined as the fraction of total T cells that were SARS-CoV-2-associated. Using the MIRA data, each spike-specific TCR was assigned both to the spike region to which the TCR was reactive and to a CD4 or CD8 class. Log10-transformed breadth and depth values were compared by one-way ANOVA with Sidak's multiple comparisons tests. Drawn from immuneACCESS, this table holds only the in-frame rearrangements with V and J called that TCRdb kept. Clones are partly lost; checked studies trace under half to an unresolved V gene and leave the rest unexplained. The V and J calls and clone size come from that table; D and trimming were worked out from the DNA. The sample table records some 150,000 clones; roughly 91% of these occur just once. 1.5% to 2% of the sample goes to the ten largest clones.

With regard to this clone: Its target antigen remains unknown. Base qualities are not recorded, but no much larger clone differs from it by a single base.

According to the study, the label for this sample's time point signals: baseline before first vaccination. Vaccinee samples came from UK trials COV001 and COV002, including a single-blind randomized controlled phase 2/3 trial of AZD1222 (ChAdOx1 nCoV-19) in healthy adults. Trial participant PBMC samples were collected at day 0 and day 28 after the second dose for TCRbeta chain sequencing. From the cysteine through the phenylalanine, the CDR3 covers 12 amino acids. The read is trimmed to its CDR3 DNA, 36 bases read in frame from base 1. The germline ends are 11 bases apart after V is trimmed by 7 bases and J by 5 bases.

The receptor was derived from an adult in good health. The starting material was peripheral blood, obtained on day 0 of AZD1222 vaccination. The chain is encoded by TRBV12-3 or TRBV12-4 joined to TRBJ1-2; 6 matching bases give a weak D call of TRBD1. This receptor has the CDR3 CASNPDRYGYTF. The DNA is as follows: TGTGCCAGCAACCCGGACAGATATGGCTACACCTTC.